Listed here are 10 T cell receptor beta chains from one sample, sequenced in a study of T cell changes during pregnancy in multiple sclerosis (dated by TCRdb to about 2019). The library came from the immunoSEQ multiplex PCR assay. TCRdb took this table from immuneACCESS and kept in-frame rearrangements with V and J called. Such tables lack part of the clones; where checked against another copy, unresolved V genes explain under half of the gap, and the rest is unexplained. The sample table lists some 70,000 clones, 75% to 90% of them with a count of one. The ten largest clones capture about 3.5% of the sample. The material sequenced was peripheral blood, taken before pregnancy. These receptors were collected from a female donor with multiple sclerosis, enrolled in a pregnancy study.

The V and J genes are TRBV27 and TRBJ1-2; 9 bases are a match to TRBD1. CDR1 and CDR2 (germline): MNHEY, SMNVEV (reference sequence). This CDR3 is 15 amino acids long. Trimming took 1 base from V and 4 from J; bases not matched to a gene: 4. The CDR3 loop reads CASSLYVGQGYGYTF. DNA of the CDR3: TGTGCCAGCAGTTTATATGTGGGACAGGGCTATGGCTACACCTTC.

The chain joins TRBV18 to TRBJ1-2; D gene uncertain. The CDR3 covers 16 residues. CDR1 is KGHSH, CDR2 LQKENI, per germline. V lost 2 bases, J lost 6 bases, and 19 bases lay in between. The DNA of the CDR3 is TGTGCCAGCTCACCATACCCCAGGCCCCTATACCATGGCTACACCTTC. Translation: CASSPYPRPLYHGYTF.

The V and J genes are TRBV19 and TRBJ1-5; D possibly corresponds to TRBD1 (5 bases). The V gene lost 5 bases and the J gene lost 7 bases, with 15 bases spanning the gap. Germline V gene lookup returns CDR1 LNHDA and CDR2 SQIVND (reference sequence). The CDR3 has 14 residues. The CDR3 reads CASSLGGSMQPQHF. In nucleotides, the CDR3 is TGTGCCAGTAGTCTCGGGGGGTCGATGCAGCCCCAGCATTTT.

DNA for the CDR3: TGCGCCAGCAGCCCTAGCGGGGGGGTACTTAACACCGGGGAGCTGTTTTTT. Translated: CASSPSGGVLNTGELFF. The V and J genes are TRBV5-1 and TRBJ2-2; TRBD2 matches at 12 bases. From germline, CDR1 is SGHRS and CDR2 YFSETQ. The length of the CDR3 is 17 residues. J lost 2 bases, V lost 4 bases, and 6 bases had no gene match.

V gene TRBV27 combines with J gene TRBJ2-3; D possibly corresponds to TRBD2 (5 bases). Germline CDR1 MNHEY, CDR2 SMNVEV (reference sequence). Trimming removed 2 bases from V and 9 bases from J, with 18 bases in between. The CDR3 has 15 amino acids. The CDR3 loop is CASSLLGGPGQTQYF. CDR3 nucleotide sequence: TGTGCCAGCAGTTTACTTGGAGGCCCTGGGCAAACGCAGTATTTT.

The J gene is TRBJ2-3, the V gene TRBV11-1; possible D gene TRBD1, 7 bases. The CDR3 sequence is 16 residues long. Germline V gene lookup returns CDR1 SGHAT and CDR2 FQDESV (reference sequence). V dropped 2 bases and J dropped 0 bases, with 12 bases sitting between them. The CDR3 spells CASSLSGGLSTDTQYF. CDR3 bases: TGTGCCAGCAGCTTATCAGGGGGACTTAGCACAGATACGCAGTATTTT.

The chain combines TRBV12-5 with TRBJ2-7, with TRBD2 matching 10 bases. Trimming cost V 4 bases and J 3 bases; bases outside gene matches: 0. Germline-derived CDR1 and CDR2 are LGHNT and FRNRAP. CDR3 length: 13 residues. This chain's CDR3 is CASGWTSGYEQYF. Written as DNA, the CDR3 is TGTGCTAGTGGTTGGACTAGCGGCTACGAGCAGTACTTC.

This clone turned up a few times. The chain links TRBV6-1 to TRBJ2-7; D uncertain. Germline V gene sequence: CDR1 MNHNS, CDR2 SASEGT. The CDR3 is 11 amino acids. The V end lost 4 bases, the J end lost 6 bases, and 7 bases lay between the germline ends. The CDR3 sequence is CASSASVEQYF. In nucleotides, the CDR3 is TGTGCCAGCAGTGCCAGCGTCGAGCAGTACTTC.

The gene calls are TRBV7-6 and TRBJ2-3, with 8 nucleotides matching TRBD2. Losses at the gene ends were 4 bases for V and 1 base for J; bases not matched to a gene: 7. CDR3 length: 16 residues. Looked up from germline, CDR1 is SGHVS and CDR2 is FNYEAQ. The CDR3 spells CASSWNGGERTDTQYF. CDR3 nucleotides: TGTGCCAGCAGCTGGAACGGGGGGGAGCGCACAGATACGCAGTATTTT.

This chain joins TRBV2 and TRBJ1-5; no firm D call. CDR1 and CDR2 (germline): SNHLY, FYNNEI. This CDR3 is 14 amino acids long. V dropped 2 bases and J dropped 5 bases, with 10 bases sitting between them. For the CDR3, the DNA is TGTGCCAGCAGTGAAATAGTGGGCTATCAGCCCCAGCATTTT. This translates into CASSEIVGYQPQHF.